This TCR beta chain was documented in a study of T-cell reconstitution after alpha-beta-depleted transplantation in children. The study, taken as a whole, reports: After transplant, high TCRbeta diversity at day 60 in some patients arose from surviving recipient T cells and thymic progenitors. It was reported that alpha-beta T cells came from several hundred expanded graft clones (about two months after transplant).

For TCRbeta, the library was prepared with unique molecular identifiers. A single record per CDR3 protein comes from TCRdb applying MiXCR to the PCR reads. This sample has approximately 430,000 distinct CDR3 sequences; 15% to 20% occur once, and the top ten carry 29%. This clonotype was seen only a few times. The antigen remains unidentified. This clonotype originated in a boy younger than two who had a stem cell transplant for Wiskott-Aldrich syndrome, so the T cells may come from the graft donor. The starting material was PBMCs, mostly from graft donor cells, obtained 360 days after TCRalphabeta/CD19-depleted stem cell transplant.

The CDR3 bases are TGCGCCAGCAGTGAGTCGGGCCTAGCGGGGGGCCCGAGAAACATTCAGTACTTC. Translated: CASSESGLAGGPRNIQYF. This chain uses TRBV10-2 with TRBJ2-4; 11 positions agree with TRBD2. Germline-derived CDR1 and CDR2 are WSHSY and SAAADI. V lost 0 bases, J lost 6 bases, and 10 bases stayed unmatched. The CDR3 sequence is 18 residues long.